These 32 T cell receptor beta chains were all obtained from the same sample, sequenced in a study of PD-1 blockade in classical Hodgkin lymphoma (dated by TCRdb to 2018 to 2020). Library preparation employed the immunoSEQ multiplex PCR assay. TCRdb limited this immuneACCESS table to in-frame rearrangements with V and J called. A share of clones is missing; checked studies link under half to unresolved V genes, and the rest is unexplained. In all, the sample holds more than 50,000 clones, and about two thirds of those were seen once. The top ten clones comprise 7.5% to 9.5% of the sample. In the paper's terms, the time point label means: cycle 2 day 1 (C2D1) of nivolumab. Every trial patient had relapsed following autologous stem cell transplantation, and prior brentuximab vedotin exposure was what differed among cohorts A, B and C. The sequencing here drew on peripheral blood mononuclear cells (PBMCs), taken before the second cycle of nivolumab. These receptors all stem from a human donor with classical Hodgkin lymphoma.

The table lists this clone with a few counts. The chain carries TRBV19 and TRBJ1-4, with TRBD1 matching 10 bases. V dropped 4 bases and J dropped 6; count of bases not matched to a gene: 5. CDR3 length: 15 residues. Germline CDR1 reads LNHDA; CDR2 reads SQIVND (reference sequence). The CDR3: CASSTETGGHEKLFF. CDR3 coding DNA: TGTGCCAGTAGTACTGAGACAGGGGGCCATGAAAAACTGTTTTTT.

This chain uses TRBV5-6 with TRBJ2-7; TRBD1 matches at 7 bases. Germline V gene lookup returns CDR1 SGHDT and CDR2 YYEEEE. V was clipped by 2 bases and J by 5 bases; unmatched bases: 7. The CDR3 is made up of 14 amino acids. The DNA for the CDR3 is TGTGCCAGCAGCTTCGGGACAGCCCTGGACGAGCAGTACTTC. As protein: CASSFGTALDEQYF.

The chain recombines TRBV29-1 with TRBJ2-5; D call uncertain. The CDR3 length is 12 residues. The germline V and J ends were trimmed by 3 bases and 1 base, with 6 bases remaining between them. CDR1 and CDR2 (germline): SQVTM, ANQGSEA. This CDR3 is CSVEAIQETQYF. Written as DNA, the CDR3 is TGCAGCGTTGAGGCCATCCAAGAGACCCAGTACTTC.

The chain combines TRBV10-1 with TRBJ1-1, with TRBD1 matching over 7 bases. Per the germline V gene, CDR1 is WNHNN and CDR2 is SYGVQD (reference sequence). The CDR3 loop spans 14 amino acids. V was pared by 5 bases and J by 3 bases, with 6 bases of the junction left unmatched. CDR3: CASSPTQGDTEAFF. The CDR3 region has the DNA TGCGCCAGCAGTCCAACCCAGGGGGACACTGAAGCTTTCTTT.

This chain uses TRBV5-1 with TRBJ2-7; D gene unclear. V lost 0 bases and J 2 bases, leaving 9 bases between the germline ends. The CDR3 is 14 residues long. Germline V lookup: CDR1 SGHRS, CDR2 YFSETQ. The CDR3 reads CASSLDSMTYEQYF. CDR3 DNA: TGCGCCAGCAGCTTGGATTCAATGACCTACGAGCAGTACTTC.

The chain uses TRBV7-9 and TRBJ2-2; the match to TRBD2 covers 10 bases. The V gene end was trimmed by 5 bases and the J gene end by 8 bases; junction bases not matched to a gene: 8. This CDR3 contains 15 residues. Germline assignment: CDR1 SEHNR and CDR2 FQNEAQ (reference sequence). The CDR3 nucleotides read TGTGCCAGCAGCCCTCTAGCGGGAGTACAGGGGGAGCTGTTTTTT. Amino acid sequence: CASSPLAGVQGELFF.

A few counts support this clone. The chain has TRBV6-5 and TRBJ1-1; D not certain. Trimming stripped 6 bases from V and 10 bases from J, with 12 bases between. Germline CDR1 and CDR2: MNHEY and SVGAGI. The CDR3 sequence is 11 residues long. CDR3 sequence (DNA): TGTGCCAGCAGGGCTCTCGGACGAGCTTTCTTT. Protein product: CASRALGRAFF.

The chain couples TRBV5-6 to TRBJ1-4; a possible D gene is TRBD1 (6 bases). There are 14 residues in the CDR3. The V gene's germline CDR1 is SGHDT and CDR2 YYEEEE. Trimming took 0 bases from V and 13 from J, leaving 16 bases between them. The CDR3 DNA reads as TGTGCCAGCAGCTTGGGGACAGCCGCCCTTCCACTGTTTTTT. Protein: CASSLGTAALPLFF.

Many counts were recorded for this clone. The chain is built from TRBV18 and TRBJ1-1; D is uncertain. The CDR3 covers 14 residues. The V gene lost 0 bases and the J gene lost 4 bases, with 9 bases spanning the gap. Germline CDR1 and CDR2: KGHSH and LQKENI. CDR3 sequence reads: CASSPPGLITEAFF. CDR3 DNA sequence: TGTGCCAGCTCACCACCAGGGTTGATCACTGAAGCTTTCTTT.

CDR3 sequence (DNA): TGTGCCAGTAGTATTTACAGGGGGTCGACTTTCTTT. It translates to CASSIYRGSTFF. The rearrangement links TRBV19 to TRBJ1-1; TRBD1 aligns across 8 bases. CDR3 length: 12 residues. Per germline, CDR1 LNHDA and CDR2 SQIVND (reference sequence). V dropped 3 bases and J dropped 12; count of bases not matched to a gene: 6.

This clone was counted only a few times. V usage is TRBV30 and J usage is TRBJ1-5, with no clear D. CDR3 length: 13 residues. Trimming stripped 2 bases from V and 0 bases from J, with 5 bases between. Germline V CDR1 and CDR2: GTSNPN, SVGIG (reference sequence). The CDR3 DNA is TGTGCCTGGAGTCCTGATAGCAATCAGCCCCAGCATTTT. This codes for CAWSPDSNQPQHF.

The chain couples TRBV19 to TRBJ1-1, with TRBD1 identical over 8 bases. The CDR3 length is 15 residues. Germline V CDR1 and CDR2: LNHDA, SQIVND (reference sequence). J gave up 4 bases and V 3 bases, and 7 bases lay outside the gene matches. The CDR3 bases are TGTGCCAGTAGTATTTTTCCAGGGGGCATCACTGAAGCTTTCTTT. It specifies CASSIFPGGITEAFF.

This rearrangement joins TRBV5-4 to TRBJ1-1; D might be TRBD1 (6 bases). Trimming removed 2 bases at V and 1 base at J, with 9 bases between. CDR3 length: 14 residues. From germline, CDR1 is SGHNT and CDR2 YYREEE (reference sequence). CDR3 coding DNA: TGTGCCAGCAGCTTAGGGGGTACGAACACTGAAGCTTTCTTT. This translates into CASSLGGTNTEAFF.

This chain connects TRBV28 to TRBJ1-1, with a tentative D call TRBD1 (5 bases). There are 15 residues in the CDR3. Per the germline V gene, CDR1 is MDHEN and CDR2 is SYDVKM. V dropped 8 bases and J dropped 8 bases, with 24 bases sitting between them. CDR3 protein: CASEVYGGGPREAFF. In nucleotides, the CDR3 is TGTGCCAGCGAAGTATATGGGGGAGGTCCACGAGAAGCTTTCTTT.

This clone was observed many times. The rearrangement joins TRBV30 to TRBJ2-2, with a possible D match to TRBD1 (6 bases). V lost 6 bases, J lost 0 bases, and 11 bases lay in between. CDR1 is GTSNPN, CDR2 SVGIG, per germline (reference sequence). The CDR3 runs 14 residues. The CDR3, as DNA: TGTGCCTGTTCCAGGGGCTCGAACACCGGGGAGCTGTTTTTT. Its protein product is CACSRGSNTGELFF.

This clone showed up just a few times. In nucleotides, the CDR3 is TGTGCCAGCAGTGAAGCCACAGGCCTTCCTGGCGGCTACACCTTC. It translates to CASSEATGLPGGYTF. This chain uses TRBV6-1 with TRBJ1-2; possible D gene TRBD1, 5 bases. This CDR3 has 15 residues. Per the germline V gene, CDR1 is MNHNS and CDR2 is SASEGT. Trimming shortened V by 0 bases and J by 8 bases, and 16 bases separated the two germline ends.

The rearrangement uses TRBV4-1 and TRBJ1-1; TRBD1 is a possible D gene (5 bases). CDR1 and CDR2 (germline): MGHRA, YSYEKL. The CDR3 runs to 15 residues. V shed 3 bases and J shed 5 bases, with 16 bases lying between them. CDR3 loop: CASSQGGLLGTEAFF. DNA of the CDR3: TGCGCCAGCAGCCAGGGGGGACTGCTGGGGACTGAAGCTTTCTTT.

This chain joins TRBV30 and TRBJ1-1; D unresolved. V gave up 0 bases and J gave up 4 bases, with 6 bases separating them. In germline, CDR1 is GTSNPN, CDR2 SVGIG (reference sequence). CDR3 size: 12 residues. The DNA for the CDR3 is TGTGCCTGGAGTGTACATAGCACTGAAGCTTTCTTT. It codes for CAWSVHSTEAFF.

The rearrangement links TRBV5-1 to TRBJ1-1; the match to TRBD1 covers 11 bases. Looked up from germline, CDR1 is SGHRS and CDR2 is YFSETQ. CDR3 length equals 16 residues. The trim removed 2 bases at V and 4 bases at J, leaving 7 bases unmatched. The CDR3 DNA follows: TGCGCCAGCAGCTTATCCATCGGGACAGGGGGCACTGAAGCTTTCTTT. Translating gives CASSLSIGTGGTEAFF.

J is TRBJ1-1 and V is TRBV11-3, with TRBD1 matching 8 bases. Per the germline V gene, CDR1 is SGHNT and CDR2 is YENEEA. CDR3 length: 14 amino acids. V dropped 1 base and J dropped 6; count of bases not matched to a gene: 4. CDR3 residues: CASSLADRDSEAFF. Here the CDR3 DNA reads TGTGCCAGCAGCTTAGCGGACAGGGACTCTGAAGCTTTCTTT.

This chain links TRBV9 with TRBJ1-3, with unresolved D. The CDR3 has 15 amino acids. Looked up from germline, CDR1 is SGDLS and CDR2 is YYNGEE. Trimming took 0 bases from V and 4 from J, leaving 11 bases between them. CDR3 region: CASSVEWEEGNTIYF. The DNA for the CDR3 is TGTGCCAGCAGCGTAGAATGGGAAGAGGGAAACACCATATATTTT.

With regard to this clone: Other nucleotide sequences from this sample produce the same CDR3. V usage is TRBV7-9 and J usage is TRBJ1-1, with a weak D call TRBD1 (6 bases). Germline CDR1 and CDR2: SEHNR and FQNEAQ (reference sequence). Trimming left V 3 bases short and J 1 base short, with 6 bases between. The CDR3 runs 13 residues. CDR3 sequence: CASSLGQNTEAFF. The CDR3 coding sequence is TGTGCCAGCAGCTTGGGACAGAACACTGAAGCTTTCTTT.

The chain has TRBV11-2 and TRBJ1-5, with D perhaps TRBD1 (5 bases). V dropped 5 bases and J dropped 2 bases, with 10 bases sitting between them. The CDR3 is made up of 14 amino acids. Germline-derived CDR1 and CDR2 are SGHAT and FQNNGV. The CDR3 sequence is CASSRSGGNQPQHF. DNA for the CDR3: TGTGCCAGCAGCCGATCGGGGGGCAATCAGCCCCAGCATTTT.

The CDR3 reads CASSLGHNQPQHF. The CDR3 coding sequence is TGCGCCAGCAGCTTGGGACACAATCAGCCCCAGCATTTT. The chain employs TRBV5-1 and TRBJ1-5; no reliable D call. Germline CDR1 and CDR2: SGHRS and YFSETQ. V was shortened by 0 bases and J by 3 bases, with 4 bases between the two germline ends. The CDR3 sequence is 13 residues long.

V is TRBV7-2 and J is TRBJ2-2, with D unresolved. Per the germline V gene, CDR1 is SGHTA and CDR2 is FQGNSA. The CDR3 totals 14 residues. V gave up 4 bases and J gave up 5 bases, with 11 bases separating them. The CDR3 reads CASSSRSETGELFF. CDR3 DNA sequence: TGTGCCAGCAGCTCAAGGTCAGAAACCGGGGAGCTGTTTTTT.

This chain connects TRBV19 to TRBJ1-3, with unresolved D. Trimming cost V 0 bases and J 0 bases, with 6 bases left between them. CDR1 is LNHDA, CDR2 SQIVND, per germline (reference sequence). The CDR3 has 15 residues. The CDR3 loop reads CASSIDRASGNTIYF. CDR3 in DNA: TGTGCCAGTAGTATAGATCGAGCCTCTGGAAACACCATATATTTT.

This clone was seen a single time. The gene calls are TRBV9 and TRBJ2-7; either TRBD1 or TRBD2 may supply D (6 bases each). The CDR3 is 15 amino acids. Germline values: CDR1 SGDLS, CDR2 YYNGEE. Trimming removed 0 bases at V and 6 bases at J, with 16 bases between. The CDR3 DNA is TGTGCCAGCAGCGTAGTAGGGGGGAGTAGTAGCGAGCAGTACTTC. The encoded protein is CASSVVGGSSSEQYF.

The gene calls are TRBV6-1 and TRBJ2-3; either TRBD1 or TRBD2 may supply D (6 bases each). The CDR3 has 14 residues. Trimming took off 4 bases at V and 5 bases at J, with 13 bases between the two ends. CDR1 is MNHNS, CDR2 SASEGT, per germline. The CDR3 sequence: CASSGPGAIDTQYF. The CDR3 bases are TGTGCCAGCAGTGGTCCGGGGGCGATAGATACGCAGTATTTT.

The J gene is TRBJ1-4, the V gene TRBV2; possibly TRBD1 for D (6 bases). In germline, CDR1 is SNHLY, CDR2 FYNNEI. The CDR3 runs to 15 residues. V lost 5 bases and J 5 bases, leaving 15 bases between the germline ends. The CDR3 coding sequence is TGTGCCAGCAGTTTAATGACAGGCTACAATGAAAAACTGTTTTTT. This gives the protein CASSLMTGYNEKLFF.

The chain has TRBV2 and TRBJ2-7; 8 positions agree with TRBD2. CDR1 is SNHLY and CDR2 is FYNNEI in the germline V gene. The CDR3 sequence is 15 residues long. V trimming: 1 base; J trimming: 2 bases; junction bases outside the gene matches: 4. The CDR3 region has the DNA TGTGCCAGCAGTGAAGGAGCGGGAGCCACCTACGAGCAGTACTTC. The encoded protein is CASSEGAGATYEQYF.

The chain combines TRBV28 with TRBJ1-1, with TRBD1 identical over 8 bases. The CDR3 sequence is 16 residues long. Germline V CDR1 and CDR2: MDHEN, SYDVKM. The J segment lost 5 bases and the V segment lost 4 bases, leaving 12 bases of the junction unmatched. CDR3 amino acids: CASSSRSSGGRTEAFF. CDR3 nucleotides: TGTGCCAGCAGTTCGCGATCCTCAGGGGGCAGAACTGAAGCTTTCTTT.

The chain employs TRBV30 and TRBJ1-1, with D possibly being TRBD1 (6 bases). This CDR3 is 13 amino acids long. The V and J ends lost 7 bases and 1 base respectively, with 13 bases between them. Germline V CDR1 and CDR2: GTSNPN, SVGIG (reference sequence). CDR3 sequence (DNA): TGTGCCTCGCACAGGGAGGGGAACACTGAAGCTTTCTTT. This sequence encodes CASHREGNTEAFF.